Detailed here is one TCR beta chain. The data were taken from a study of cytomegalovirus exposure and HLA in healthy donors. Germline V lookup: CDR1 MNHNS, CDR2 SASEGT. Trimming removed 5 bases from V and 7 bases from J, with 12 bases in between. This CDR3 comprises 13 residues. The primer mix had 60 Vbeta and 13 Jbeta primers. In the original analysis: Later reanalysis found about 80 million unique TCR beta chains, about 10 million of them shared. Sequenced by immunoSEQ multiplex PCR; TCRdb stores in-frame clones only, minus some. Clone size and V and J calls were adopted from that table, with D and trimming inferred from the DNA. The table lists 300,000 or so clones, just under 85% of them singletons.

V usage is TRBV6-1 and J usage is TRBJ1-5, with D tentatively TRBD1 (6 bases). Sequencing was done on a sample of PBMCs. The TCR was taken from a woman between 40 and 50 years old in good health and CMV-seropositive. CDR3 loop: CASSFRQGQPQHF. The CDR3 bases are TGTGCCAGCAGTTTTCGCCAGGGGCAGCCCCAGCATTTT.